The 18 T cell receptor beta chains below were found in one sample sequenced in a study of shared clonotypes between healthy human individuals. Naive CD8 isolation took CD45RO-negative cells positively selected for CCR7 and excluded terminally differentiated effector memory CD45RA+ cells. Only in-frame clones appear in the TCRdb table, and some are missing; sequencing was by immunoSEQ multiplex PCR. The sample has over 750,000 clones, around 96% seen once; the top ten hold less than 0.3%. Sequencing was performed on naive CD8+ T cells sorted from blood. The receptors were gathered from a man in his thirties or forties in good health.

The chain has TRBV4-3 and TRBJ1-2; maybe TRBD1 (6 bases). Trimming shortened V by 3 bases and J by 6 bases, and 26 bases separated the two germline ends. Germline CDR1 reads LGHNA; CDR2 reads YSLEER. This CDR3 has 18 amino acids. CDR3 DNA: TGCGCCAGCAGCCAGGCCCAACCCGCGGGGGCGACTACCCATGGCTACACCTTC. Protein sequence: CASSQAQPAGATTHGYTF.

This chain joins TRBV28 and TRBJ2-7; TRBD2 is a possible D gene (6 bases). Trimming left V 6 bases short and J 0 bases short, with 12 bases between. Germline V gene lookup returns CDR1 MDHEN and CDR2 SYDVKM. CDR3 size: 14 residues. The CDR3 sequence is CASRDPGSSYEQYF. The CDR3 DNA follows: TGTGCCAGCAGAGACCCCGGGAGCTCCTACGAGCAGTACTTC.

CDR3 DNA sequence: TGTGCCAGCAGCTCCGACACCGATCAGCCCCAGCATTTT. The encoded protein is CASSSDTDQPQHF. The chain links TRBV7-9 to TRBJ1-5, with D unclear. Germline V CDR1 and CDR2: SEHNR, FQNEAQ (reference sequence). The V gene lost 4 bases and the J gene lost 5 bases, with 9 bases spanning the gap. CDR3 length: 13 amino acids.

The genes are TRBV28 and TRBJ2-1, with 9 bases aligning to TRBD1. The CDR3 contains 14 residues. Per germline, CDR1 MDHEN and CDR2 SYDVKM. V was pared by 10 bases and J by 3 bases, with 7 bases of the junction left unmatched. CDR3 amino acids: CATRGQGDYNEQFF. In DNA, the CDR3 is TGTGCCACCAGGGGACAGGGAGACTACAATGAGCAGTTCTTC. Complete variable domain (other parts from reference TRBV28 and TRBJ2-1): DVKVTQSSRYLVKRTGEKVFLECVQDMDHENMFWYRQDPGLGLRLIYFSYDVKMKEKGDIPEGYSVSREKKERFSLILESASTNQTSMYLCATRGQGDYNEQFFGPGTRLTVL.

The chain combines TRBV7-8 with TRBJ2-3; 8 nucleotides match TRBD1. This CDR3 is 14 amino acids long. The germline V gene encodes CDR1 SGHVS and CDR2 FQNEAQ. V dropped 5 bases and J dropped 4; count of bases not matched to a gene: 5. The CDR3 DNA reads as TGTGCCAGCAGCACGGACAGGGTCCCAGATACGCAGTATTTT. Amino acid sequence: CASSTDRVPDTQYF.

The chain recombines TRBV29-1 with TRBJ1-2; D is uncertain. Trimming removed 3 bases at V and 6 bases at J, with 11 bases between. The germline V gene has CDR1 SQVTM and CDR2 ANQGSEA. This CDR3 is 12 amino acids long. The DNA for the CDR3 is TGCAGCGTTGATCTTCGGGCAGATGGCTACACCTTC. This sequence encodes CSVDLRADGYTF.

The count of this clone is one. The chain links TRBV27 to TRBJ2-7; 7 bases match TRBD1. The CDR3 has 13 residues. CDR1 is MNHEY and CDR2 is SMNVEV in the germline V gene (reference sequence). J gave up 6 bases and V 2 bases, and 4 bases lay outside the gene matches. CDR3 coding DNA: TGTGCCAGCAGTTTACCAGGGGGTTTCGAGCAGTACTTC. Translation gives CASSLPGGFEQYF.

This chain joins TRBV25-1 and TRBJ2-2; D gene ambiguous. The V end was cut by 7 bases, the J end by 3 bases, with 9 bases between. CDR1 and CDR2 from the germline V gene are MGHDK and SYGVNS. The CDR3 runs 13 residues. The CDR3 loop is CASTGSYTGELFF. In nucleotides, the CDR3 is TGTGCCAGCACGGGCAGTTACACCGGGGAGCTGTTTTTT. Combining the CDR3 with reference TRBV25-1 and TRBJ2-2 gives the whole variable domain EADIYQTPRYLVIGTGKKITLECSQTMGHDKMYWYQQDPGMELHLIHYSYGVNSTEKGDLSSESTVSRIRTEHFPLTLESARPSHTSQYLCASTGSYTGELFFGEGSRLTVL.

The chain uses TRBV11-2 and TRBJ2-2; D is unclear. Germline-derived CDR1 and CDR2 are SGHAT and FQNNGV. V was shortened by 2 bases and J by 6 bases, with 10 bases between the two germline ends. The CDR3 spans 14 residues. CDR3 in amino acids: CASSLKSEPGELFF. For the CDR3, the DNA is TGTGCCAGCAGCTTAAAAAGCGAACCCGGGGAGCTGTTTTTT.

The chain uses TRBV7-9 and TRBJ2-1; 7 bases map to TRBD2. V trimming: 5 bases; J trimming: 6 bases; junction bases outside the gene matches: 7. Germline lookup yields CDR1 SEHNR and CDR2 FQNEAQ (reference sequence). The CDR3 is 14 residues long. The CDR3 DNA reads TGTGCCAGCAGCCCCCCAGCGGGAAGCAATGAGCAGTTCTTC. Translation gives CASSPPAGSNEQFF.

The chain links TRBV10-2 to TRBJ1-5; unclear D gene. The CDR3 is 13 residues long. V lost 5 bases and J lost 5, with 10 bases in between. Germline V CDR1 and CDR2: WSHSY, SAAADI. The CDR3 nucleotides read TGCGCCAGCAGTCCCCAAGGGCATCAGCCCCAGCATTTT. Its protein product is CASSPQGHQPQHF.

This sequence joins TRBV28 and TRBJ2-2, with D unclear. This CDR3 contains 15 residues. The V gene lost 7 bases and the J gene lost 2 bases, with 14 bases spanning the gap. Germline values: CDR1 MDHEN, CDR2 SYDVKM. The CDR3 sequence: CASTPLSGNTGELFF. CDR3 in DNA: TGTGCCAGCACCCCCCTCTCCGGAAACACCGGGGAGCTGTTTTTT. The variable domain in full, completed from reference TRBV28 and TRBJ2-2, reads DVKVTQSSRYLVKRTGEKVFLECVQDMDHENMFWYRQDPGLGLRLIYFSYDVKMKEKGDIPEGYSVSREKKERFSLILESASTNQTSMYLCASTPLSGNTGELFFGEGSRLTVL.

The CDR3 spells CAISRALGETQYF. The CDR3 coding sequence is TGTGCCATCAGTAGGGCCCTGGGGGAGACCCAGTACTTC. V usage is TRBV10-3 and J usage is TRBJ2-5, with D unresolved. The CDR3 has 13 residues. V gave up 5 bases and J gave up 5 bases, with 12 bases separating them. In germline, CDR1 is ENHRY, CDR2 SYGVKD.

The CDR3 loop reads CASSPGAFYEQYF. CDR3 nucleotide sequence: TGTGCCAGCTCACCGGGGGCTTTCTACGAGCAGTACTTC. The V and J genes are TRBV18 and TRBJ2-7, with TRBD1 as a possible D gene (6 bases). This CDR3 contains 13 residues. Germline CDR1 and CDR2: KGHSH and LQKENI. V lost 3 bases and J 3 bases, leaving 9 bases between the germline ends.

The chain employs TRBV27 and TRBJ2-5; D assignment may be TRBD1 or TRBD2 (6 bases each). V was pared by 5 bases and J by 1 base, with 14 bases between. CDR3 size: 15 residues. Germline CDR1 MNHEY, CDR2 SMNVEV (reference sequence). Here the CDR3 DNA reads TGTGCCAGCAGTGACCTAGGGGGGCTCCAAGAGACCCAGTACTTC. Amino acid sequence: CASSDLGGLQETQYF.

This chain joins TRBV7-9 and TRBJ2-7; 9 bases match TRBD1. The CDR3 length is 15 residues. V lost 4 bases, J lost 4 bases, and 8 bases stayed unmatched. The germline CDR1 and CDR2 sequences are SEHNR and FQNEAQ (reference sequence). CDR3 nucleotide sequence: TGTGCCAGCAGCTATACAGGGGGCTCAGGTTACGAGCAGTACTTC. As protein: CASSYTGGSGYEQYF.

The chain couples TRBV10-3 to TRBJ1-5; maybe TRBD1 (5 bases). The length of the CDR3 is 13 residues. Trimming removed 2 bases at V and 10 bases at J, with 12 bases between. Germline V gene lookup returns CDR1 ENHRY and CDR2 SYGVKD. CDR3 nucleotides: TGTGCCATCAGTGAGGAGGGCAGGGAACCCCAGCATTTT. The encoded protein is CAISEEGREPQHF.

The chain couples TRBV6-4 to TRBJ1-1, with D perhaps matching TRBD1 (6 bases). Trimming shortened V by 5 bases and J by 2 bases, and 15 bases separated the two germline ends. The CDR3 runs to 15 residues. Germline values: CDR1 MRHNA, CDR2 SNTAGT. CDR3 DNA: TGTGCCAGCAGTCTTGAGGCGGGGGCAAACACTGAAGCTTTCTTT. This codes for CASSLEAGANTEAFF.